This T cell receptor beta chain originates from a study of T cell responses to AZD1222 COVID-19 vaccine. Profiling relied on immunoSEQ multiplex PCR, and the TCRdb table lists in-frame clones only, not all of them. Of about 86,000 clones detected, roughly 90% appear once; the ten largest clones hold 2.5% to 3.5%. Findings and caveats of the study: Repertoire sampling happened only post peak T cell response. At 160-218 and 743-854, vaccine-associated CD4 TCRs were dominant, and they spanned spike. Spike-specific TCR repertoires showed rising breadth and depth after two AZD1222 doses.

Deletions cut 2 bases from V and 3 bases from J, with 10 bases between. In germline, CDR1 is LGHDT, CDR2 YNNKEL (reference sequence). The CDR3 contains 14 residues. With regard to this clone: Its cognate antigen is unknown.

The chain recombines TRBV3-1 (or the pseudogene TRBV3-2) with TRBJ1-1; D might be TRBD1 (5 bases). The sequence derives from an adult in good health. The sample was peripheral blood, taken on day 0 of AZD1222 vaccination. CDR3 coding DNA: TGTGCCAGCAGCCAAAGGGGTTTGGACACTGAAGCTTTCTTT. It codes for CASSQRGLDTEAFF.